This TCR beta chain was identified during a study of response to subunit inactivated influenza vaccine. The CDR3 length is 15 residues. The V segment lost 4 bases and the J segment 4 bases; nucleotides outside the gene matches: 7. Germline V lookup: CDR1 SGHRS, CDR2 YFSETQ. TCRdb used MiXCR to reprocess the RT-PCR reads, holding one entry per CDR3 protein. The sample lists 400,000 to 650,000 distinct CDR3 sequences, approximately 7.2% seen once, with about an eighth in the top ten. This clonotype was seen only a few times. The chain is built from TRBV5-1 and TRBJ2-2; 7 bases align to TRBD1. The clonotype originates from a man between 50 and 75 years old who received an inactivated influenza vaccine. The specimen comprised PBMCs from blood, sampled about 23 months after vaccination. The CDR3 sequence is CASSGRQGSTGELFF. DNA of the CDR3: TGCGCCAGCAGCGGGAGACAGGGATCCACCGGGGAGCTGTTTTTT.